Included here is one TCR beta chain sequence, with context. The source of the sample is a study of blood T cell repertoires in COVID-19. In the study overall: Donors in the United States, Italy and Spain gave samples during acute or convalescent COVID-19. Sources were T cells, B-cell-depleted T cells, or PBMCs; the material itself was cDNA or gDNA.

Authors' analysis steps: Reference gene primer amplification gave nucleated cell count estimates. Only in-frame clones appear in the TCRdb table, and some are missing; sequencing was by immunoSEQ multiplex PCR. From that table come the V and J calls and clone size; the DNA was used to work out D and trimming. The table lists roughly 49,000 clones, around nine tenths of them singletons. Material for sequencing was peripheral blood. The source of this sequence is a man aged 50 to 60 with active COVID-19.

CDR3 sequence: CASSRSVGGEAFF. In nucleotides, the CDR3 is TGTGCCAGCAGCCGGAGCGTGGGAGGTGAAGCTTTCTTT. This chain uses TRBV6-5 with TRBJ1-1; D unclear. Deletions cut 6 bases from V and 7 bases from J, with 15 bases between. The length of the CDR3 is 13 residues. Germline CDR1 is MNHEY and CDR2 is SVGAGI.